The 2 T cell receptor beta chains below all came from one sample that was sequenced in a study of graft-versus-host responses after intestinal transplantation. Processing was applied to graft tissue in order to liberate intraepithelial and lamina propria lymphocytes. Sequencing was performed with immunoSEQ multiplex PCR; in TCRdb, only in-frame clones are kept and a portion is missing. The sample comprises approximately 12,000 clones, under 80% of which are singletons, and about 9.1% rests with the top ten. Sequenced material: ileum tissue, taken 23 days after intestinal transplant. These TCRs come from a human patient who received an intestinal transplant, so some T cells may come from the graft donor.

The rearrangement joins TRBV6-1 to TRBJ1-1; D gene ambiguous. The V and J ends lost 1 base and 11 bases respectively, with 14 bases between them. This CDR3 has 13 residues. Per germline, CDR1 MNHNS and CDR2 SASEGT. This CDR3 reads CASSEGTSLRAFF. The CDR3 coding sequence is TGTGCCAGCAGTGAAGGGACGTCGCTGAGGGCTTTCTTT.

This rearrangement joins TRBV7-2 to TRBJ2-4; no firm D call. Trimming removed 2 bases from V and 5 bases from J, with 22 bases in between. CDR3 length equals 18 residues. Germline loops: CDR1 SGHTA, CDR2 FQGNSA. CDR3 sequence (DNA): TGTGCCAGCAGCTTAATGGTCATATCTTGGGGATCCGAAAACATTCAGTACTTC. Translation gives CASSLMVISWGSENIQYF.